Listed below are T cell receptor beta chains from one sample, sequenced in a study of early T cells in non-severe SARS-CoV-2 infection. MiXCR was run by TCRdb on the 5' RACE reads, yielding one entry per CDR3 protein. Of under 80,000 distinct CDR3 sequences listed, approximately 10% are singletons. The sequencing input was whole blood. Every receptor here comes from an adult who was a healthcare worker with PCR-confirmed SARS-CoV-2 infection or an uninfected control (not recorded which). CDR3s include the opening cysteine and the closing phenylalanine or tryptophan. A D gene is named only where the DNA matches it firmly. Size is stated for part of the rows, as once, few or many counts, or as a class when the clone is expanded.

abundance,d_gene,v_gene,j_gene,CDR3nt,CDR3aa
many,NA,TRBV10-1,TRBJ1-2,TGCGCCAGCAGTCCGACAGTTTCCTATGGCTACACCTTC,CASSPTVSYGYTF
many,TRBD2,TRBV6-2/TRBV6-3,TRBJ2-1,TGTGCCAGCAGCGAGCCTATAGCGGGAGGGCCCCATGAGCAGTTCTTC,CASSEPIAGGPHEQFF
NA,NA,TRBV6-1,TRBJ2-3,TGTGCCAGCAGTTCCTCCGGGACTTTCTCCAGTACGCAGTATTTT,CASSSSGTFSSTQYF
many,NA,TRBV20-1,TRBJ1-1,TGCAGTGCTAGAGTATCAGGGAAAATGAACACTGAAGCTTTCTTT,CSARVSGKMNTEAFF
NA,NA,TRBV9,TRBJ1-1,TGTGCCAGCAGCGTAGGAGGAGGGGTCGGCACTGAAGCTTTCTTT,CASSVGGGVGTEAFF
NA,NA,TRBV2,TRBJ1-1,TGTGCCAGCGCGCTATTCCCGGGGGACCGCACTGAAGCTTTCTTT,CASALFPGDRTEAFF
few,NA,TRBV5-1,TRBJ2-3,TGCGCCAGCAGCTCCGGACTGTTGATCGGCACAGATACGCAGTATTTT,CASSSGLLIGTDTQYF
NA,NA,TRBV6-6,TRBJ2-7,TGTGCCAGCAGTTACGACGGACGGGCGGGCGAGCAGTACTTC,CASSYDGRAGEQYF
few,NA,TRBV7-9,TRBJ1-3,TGTGCCAGCAGTTCGGCCTTCTCTGGAAACACCATATATTTT,CASSSAFSGNTIYF
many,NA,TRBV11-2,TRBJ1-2,TGTGCCAGCAGCTTAGATCAGGGAGCTAATGGCTACACCTTC,CASSLDQGANGYTF
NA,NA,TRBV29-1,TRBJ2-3,TGCAGCTCCGTCGGCTACAACACAGATACGCAGTATTTT,CSSVGYNTDTQYF
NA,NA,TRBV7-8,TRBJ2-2,TGTGCCAGCAGGATCGACGGAGCGAACACCGGGGAGCTGTTTTTT,CASRIDGANTGELFF
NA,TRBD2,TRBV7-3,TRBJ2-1,TGTGCCAGCAGCGACGGACTAGCGGGAGGACTCGATGAGCAGTTCTTC,CASSDGLAGGLDEQFF
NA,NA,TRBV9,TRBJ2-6,TGTGCCAGCAGCGTAAACAGGGGACTTGCTGGGGCCAACGTCCTGACTTTC,CASSVNRGLAGANVLTF
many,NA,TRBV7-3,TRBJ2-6,TGTGCCAGCAGCTTTGCCAGCACTGGGGCCAACGTCCTGACTTTC,CASSFASTGANVLTF
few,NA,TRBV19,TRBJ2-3,TGTGCCAGTAGTACTCCGGGACGGAGGGATACGCAGTATTTT,CASSTPGRRDTQYF
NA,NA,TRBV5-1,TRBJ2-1,TGCGCCAGCAGCTTGGGATTGGATGAGCAGTTCTTC,CASSLGLDEQFF
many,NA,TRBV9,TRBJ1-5,TGTGCCAGCAGCGCCCGGACAGCAAGGAAACTTTATAGCAATCAGCCCCAGCATTTT,CASSARTARKLYSNQPQHF
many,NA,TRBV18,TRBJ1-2,TGTGCCAGCTCACCCGAGTCGCTGGGAAGTAACTATGGCTACACCTTC,CASSPESLGSNYGYTF
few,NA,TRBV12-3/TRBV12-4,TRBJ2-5,TGTGCCAGCAGTTTAGGGGGGCCGCTCCAGACCCAGTACTTC,CASSLGGPLQTQYF
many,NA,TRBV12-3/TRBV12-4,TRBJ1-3,TGTGCCAGCAGTTTGTCTCAGGGTTCGGGAAACACCATATATTTT,CASSLSQGSGNTIYF
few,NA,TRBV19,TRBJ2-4,TGTGCCAGTATCCAAGGGGTGGTAGGCGCGACCAAAAACATTCAGTACTTC,CASIQGVVGATKNIQYF
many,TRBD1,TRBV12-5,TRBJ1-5,TGTGCTAGTGACGAACAGGGGGCTCGCAATCAGCCCCAGCATTTT,CASDEQGARNQPQHF
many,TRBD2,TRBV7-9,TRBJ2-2,TGTGCCAGCACCGGGACTAGCGGGAGAACTGGCGGGGAGCTGTTTTTT,CASTGTSGRTGGELFF
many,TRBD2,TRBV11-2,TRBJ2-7,TGTGCCAGCAGCCGCGCCGCTAGCGGGTATTACGAGCAGTACTTC,CASSRAASGYYEQYF
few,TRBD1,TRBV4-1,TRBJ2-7,TGCGCCAGCAGCCAGGTCGCCGGGACAGGGGCCCACGAGCAGTACTTC,CASSQVAGTGAHEQYF
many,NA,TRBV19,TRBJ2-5,TGTGCCAGTCAAGAAGGGACGGCCCTGCAAGAGACCCAGTACTTC,CASQEGTALQETQYF
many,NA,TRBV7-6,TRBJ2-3,TGTGCCAGCAGCCGGACAGTGGCAGATACGCAGTATTTT,CASSRTVADTQYF
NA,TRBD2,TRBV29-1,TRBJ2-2,TGCAGCGTTGAGGGGCGGGGGGTTATCCCGACCGGGGAGCTGTTTTTT,CSVEGRGVIPTGELFF
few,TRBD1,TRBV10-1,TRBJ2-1,TGCGCCACTCGGACAGGGAGGTTCTTC,CATRTGRFF
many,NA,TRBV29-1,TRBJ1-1,TGCAGCGCCCTTTCTGAAGGGGGGAACACTGAAGCTTTCTTT,CSALSEGGNTEAFF
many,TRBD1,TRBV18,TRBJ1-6,TGTGCCAGCTCATTGACAGGGGCCTCCTATAATTCACCCCTCCACTTT,CASSLTGASYNSPLHF
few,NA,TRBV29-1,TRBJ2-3,TGCAGCGTTGAGAAAGTTTCCGGGGGCAAGGGAAATACGCAGTATTTT,CSVEKVSGGKGNTQYF
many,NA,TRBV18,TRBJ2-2,TGTGCCAGCTCACCGTTGGACAACCCCGGGGAGCTGTTTTTT,CASSPLDNPGELFF
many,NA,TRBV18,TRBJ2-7,TGTGCCAGCTCACCAAGCAAGGGGGCGGGAGAGCAGTACTTC,CASSPSKGAGEQYF
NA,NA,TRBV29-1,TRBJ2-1,TGCAGCGTTGATACCCCCCAGTTCTTC,CSVDTPQFF
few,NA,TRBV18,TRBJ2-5,TGTGCCAGCTCACCACAAGATGGGGTGCCAGAGACCCAGTACTTC,CASSPQDGVPETQYF
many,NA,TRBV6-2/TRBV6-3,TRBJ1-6,TGTGCCAGCGGGGGATACGGTTCACCCCTCCACTTT,CASGGYGSPLHF
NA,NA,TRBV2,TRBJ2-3,TGTGCCAGCAGTGAAGGGCGGCTCACAGATACGCAGTATTTT,CASSEGRLTDTQYF
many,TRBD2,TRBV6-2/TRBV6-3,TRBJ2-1,TGTGCCAGCAGCCGCGGACTAGCGGGAGTAAATGAGCAGTTCTTC,CASSRGLAGVNEQFF
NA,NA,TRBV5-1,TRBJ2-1,TGCGCCAGCAGCTTAGGGGATGTCAATGAGCAGTTCTTC,CASSLGDVNEQFF
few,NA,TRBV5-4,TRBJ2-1,TGTGCCAGCCCCTCACCCGGCAGGAGCTCCTACAATGAGCAGTTCTTC,CASPSPGRSSYNEQFF
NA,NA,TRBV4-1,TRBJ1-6,TGCGCCAGCAGCCTCAGACAAGATAATTCACCCCTCCACTTT,CASSLRQDNSPLHF
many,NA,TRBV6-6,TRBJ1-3,TGTGCCAGCAGTTGGGACAACTCCTCTGGAAACACCATATATTTT,CASSWDNSSGNTIYF
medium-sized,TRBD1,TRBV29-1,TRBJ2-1,TGCAGCGTTGAAGACCCCTACCGACAGGGATACAATGAGCAGTTCTTC,CSVEDPYRQGYNEQFF
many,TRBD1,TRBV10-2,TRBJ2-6,TGCGCCAGCAGTGTAGGGGGCGCTGGGTCTGGGGCCAACGTCCTGACTTTC,CASSVGGAGSGANVLTF
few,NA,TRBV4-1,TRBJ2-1,TGCGCCAGCAGCCAAGATTCGATATTCGACTACAATGAGCAGTTCTTC,CASSQDSIFDYNEQFF
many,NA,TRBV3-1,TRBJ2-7,TGTGCCAGCAGCCAAGGAGCGTGGCGGGACCTCTTCTCCTACGAGCAGTACTTC,CASSQGAWRDLFSYEQYF
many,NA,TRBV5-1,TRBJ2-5,TGCGCCAGCAGCTTGGGCAGGGGCGCAGGAGAGACCCAGTACTTC,CASSLGRGAGETQYF
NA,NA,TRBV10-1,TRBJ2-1,TGCGCCAGCAGTGACCAACCCCGGGGATACAATGAGCAGTTCTTC,CASSDQPRGYNEQFF